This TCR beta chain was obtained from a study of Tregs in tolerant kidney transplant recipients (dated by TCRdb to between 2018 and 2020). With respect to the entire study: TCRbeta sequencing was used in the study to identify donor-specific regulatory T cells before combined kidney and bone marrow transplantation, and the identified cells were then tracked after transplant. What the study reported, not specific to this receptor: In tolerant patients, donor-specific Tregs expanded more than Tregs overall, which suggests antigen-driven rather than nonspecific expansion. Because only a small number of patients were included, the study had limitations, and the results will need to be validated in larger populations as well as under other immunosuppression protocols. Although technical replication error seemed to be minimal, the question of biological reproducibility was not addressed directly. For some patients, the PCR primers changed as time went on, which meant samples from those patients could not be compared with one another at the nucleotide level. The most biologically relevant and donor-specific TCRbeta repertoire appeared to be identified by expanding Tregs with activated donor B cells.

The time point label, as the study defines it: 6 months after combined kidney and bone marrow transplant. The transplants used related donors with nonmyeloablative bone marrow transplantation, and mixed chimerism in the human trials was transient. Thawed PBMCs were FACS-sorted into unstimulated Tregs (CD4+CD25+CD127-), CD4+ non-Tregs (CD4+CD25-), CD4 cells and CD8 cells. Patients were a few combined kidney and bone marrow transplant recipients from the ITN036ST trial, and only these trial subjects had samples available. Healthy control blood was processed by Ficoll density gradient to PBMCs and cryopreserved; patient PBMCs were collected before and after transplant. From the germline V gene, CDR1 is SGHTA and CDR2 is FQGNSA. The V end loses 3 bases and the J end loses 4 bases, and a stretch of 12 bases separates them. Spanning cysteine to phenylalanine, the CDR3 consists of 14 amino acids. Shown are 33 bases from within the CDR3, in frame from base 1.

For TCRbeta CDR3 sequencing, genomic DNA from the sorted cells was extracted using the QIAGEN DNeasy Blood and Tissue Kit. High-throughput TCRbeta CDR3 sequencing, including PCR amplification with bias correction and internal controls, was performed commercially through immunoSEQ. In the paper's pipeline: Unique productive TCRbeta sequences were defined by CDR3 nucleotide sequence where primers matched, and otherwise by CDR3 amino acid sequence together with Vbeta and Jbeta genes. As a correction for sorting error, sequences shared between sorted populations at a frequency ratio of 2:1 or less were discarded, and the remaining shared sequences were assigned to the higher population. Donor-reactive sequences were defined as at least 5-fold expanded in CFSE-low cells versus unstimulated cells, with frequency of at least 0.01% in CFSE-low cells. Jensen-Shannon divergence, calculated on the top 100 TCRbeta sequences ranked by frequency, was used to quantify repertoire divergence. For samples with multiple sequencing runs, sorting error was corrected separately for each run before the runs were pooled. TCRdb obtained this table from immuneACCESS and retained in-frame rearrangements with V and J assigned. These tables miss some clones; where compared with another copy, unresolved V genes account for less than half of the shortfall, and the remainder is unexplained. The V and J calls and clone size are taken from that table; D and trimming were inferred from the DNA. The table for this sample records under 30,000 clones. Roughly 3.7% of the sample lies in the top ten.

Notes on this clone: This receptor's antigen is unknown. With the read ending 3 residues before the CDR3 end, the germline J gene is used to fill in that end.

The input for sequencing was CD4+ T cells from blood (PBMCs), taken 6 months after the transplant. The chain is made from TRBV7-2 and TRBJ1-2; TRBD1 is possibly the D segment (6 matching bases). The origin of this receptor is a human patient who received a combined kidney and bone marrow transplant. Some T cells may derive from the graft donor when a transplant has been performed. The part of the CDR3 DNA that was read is TGTGCCAGCAGCTTGGACAGTTATTCCTATGGC. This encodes CASSLDSYSYG. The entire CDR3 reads CASSLDSYSYGYTF.